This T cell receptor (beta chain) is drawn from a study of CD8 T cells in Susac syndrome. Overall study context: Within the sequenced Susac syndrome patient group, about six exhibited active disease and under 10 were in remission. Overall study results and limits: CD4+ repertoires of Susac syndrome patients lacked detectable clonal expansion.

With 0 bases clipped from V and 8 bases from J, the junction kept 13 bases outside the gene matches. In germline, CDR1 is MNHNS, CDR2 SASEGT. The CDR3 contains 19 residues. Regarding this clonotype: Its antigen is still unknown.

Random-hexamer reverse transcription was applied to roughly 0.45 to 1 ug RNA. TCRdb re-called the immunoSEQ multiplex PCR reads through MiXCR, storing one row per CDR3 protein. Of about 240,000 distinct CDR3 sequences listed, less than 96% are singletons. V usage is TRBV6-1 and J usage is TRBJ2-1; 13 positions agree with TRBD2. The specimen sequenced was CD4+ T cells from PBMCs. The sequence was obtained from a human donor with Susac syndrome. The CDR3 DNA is TGTGCCAGCAGTGAAGCCCTACCGGGGGGACTAGCGGGATTGGATGAGCAGTTCTTC. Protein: CASSEALPGGLAGLDEQFF.